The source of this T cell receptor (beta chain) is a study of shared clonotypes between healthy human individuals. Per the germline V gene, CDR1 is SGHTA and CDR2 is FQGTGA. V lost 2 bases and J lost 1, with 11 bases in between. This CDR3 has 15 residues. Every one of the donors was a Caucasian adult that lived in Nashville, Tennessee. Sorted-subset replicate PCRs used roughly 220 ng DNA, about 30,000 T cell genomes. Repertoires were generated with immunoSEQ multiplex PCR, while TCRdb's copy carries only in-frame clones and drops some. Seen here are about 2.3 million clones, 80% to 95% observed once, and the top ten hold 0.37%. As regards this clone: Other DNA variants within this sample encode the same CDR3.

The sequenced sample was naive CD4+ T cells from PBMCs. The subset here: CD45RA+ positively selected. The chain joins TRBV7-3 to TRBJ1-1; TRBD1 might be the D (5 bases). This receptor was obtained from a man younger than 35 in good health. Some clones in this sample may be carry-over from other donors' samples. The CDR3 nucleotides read TGTGCCAGCAGCTTATTGGGGCAGGGGAACACTGAAGCTTTCTTT. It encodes CASSLLGQGNTEAFF. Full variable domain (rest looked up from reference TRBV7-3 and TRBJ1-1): GAGVSQTPSNKVTEKGKYVELRCDPISGHTALYWYRQSLGQGPEFLIYFQGTGAADDSGLPNDRFFAVRPEGSVSTLKIQRTERGDSAVYLCASSLLGQGNTEAFFGQGTRLTVV.